Listed below are T cell receptor beta chains from one sample, sequenced in a study of T cells in Graves' hyperthyroidism and ophthalmopathy. TCRdb reanalysed the multiplex PCR reads using MiXCR and keeps one entry per CDR3 protein. The data hold hundreds of thousands of distinct CDR3 sequences, with about 15% observed a single time. Source material: blood. These receptors originate from a woman aged 40 to 50 with Graves' ophthalmopathy. CDR3s leave out the opening cysteine and the closing phenylalanine or tryptophan. Fields, in order: V gene, clone size, J gene, CDR3 protein. Clone size is shown for a subset of rows, as once, few, many or a class of expanded clone.

>TRBV4-1|many|TRBJ1-2
ASSQASGGYGYT
>TRBV6-1|many|TRBJ2-5
ASSALLQETQY
>TRBV6-2/TRBV6-3|many|TRBJ1-2
ASSSGGAHGYT
>TRBV20-1|many|TRBJ2-7
SAIGTSGRHEQY
>TRBV28|many|TRBJ1-5
ASSPRPVDQPQH
>TRBV6-2/TRBV6-3|once|TRBJ2-7
ASSYRHVSQDRGREQY
>TRBV6-1|many|TRBJ2-2
ASSVGESNTGELF
>TRBV11-2|many|TRBJ2-3
ASSLVTDTQY
>TRBV5-1|NA|TRBJ1-6
ASSLGAGGNSPLH
>TRBV5-5|NA|TRBJ1-1
ASTEGRGGNTEAF
>TRBV28|many|TRBJ2-5
ASSAAGGRSQETQY
>TRBV7-2|few|TRBJ2-4
ASSLGPENIQY
>TRBV15|NA|TRBJ2-2
ASFSLNTGKLF
>TRBV20-1|many|TRBJ1-1
SARVAGPTNTEAF